These 19 T cell receptor beta chains were sequenced from one sample in a study of T cell responses to AZD1222 COVID-19 vaccine. Some clones are missing from TCRdb's copy, which holds only in-frame ones; the method was immunoSEQ multiplex PCR. The repertoire holds about 200,000 clones, with 85% to 95% as singletons. The sample in question was peripheral blood, obtained on day 0 of MenACWY control vaccination. The source of these receptors is an adult in good health.

This rearrangement joins TRBV4-1 to TRBJ1-2; D perhaps matches TRBD1 (5 bases). Germline assignment: CDR1 MGHRA and CDR2 YSYEKL. This CDR3 is built from 16 residues. Deletions cut 0 bases from V and 3 bases from J, with 14 bases between. CDR3 protein: CASSQDYKGRDYGYTF. In DNA form, the CDR3 reads TGCGCCAGCAGCCAAGATTATAAGGGGCGTGACTATGGCTACACCTTC.

V is TRBV6-5 and J is TRBJ1-3; D is uncertain. Germline V gene lookup returns CDR1 MNHEY and CDR2 SVGAGI. V lost 6 bases and J 4 bases, leaving 13 bases between the germline ends. This CDR3 has 14 amino acids. CDR3 coding DNA: TGTGCCAGCAGCCCGAGTGGGCTGGGAAACACCATATATTTT. Amino acids: CASSPSGLGNTIYF.

This clone was picked up a small number of times. The V gene is TRBV2, the J gene TRBJ2-7; TRBD1 agrees at 8 bases. The V gene's germline CDR1 is SNHLY and CDR2 FYNNEI. The CDR3 runs to 16 residues. The V segment lost 7 bases and the J segment 2 bases; nucleotides outside the gene matches: 13. The CDR3 region has the DNA TGTGCCAGCACCGGAACAGGGGGAACCCGCGCCTACGAGCAGTACTTC. Protein sequence: CASTGTGGTRAYEQYF.

About this clone: At one end the junction does not follow the germline gene, possibly because of a read error. V usage is TRBV28 and J usage is TRBJ1-5, with D perhaps TRBD1 (5 bases). From germline, CDR1 is MDHEN and CDR2 SYDVKM. CDR3 length equals 19 residues. DNA of the CDR3: TGTGCCAGCGGTTTCCCGGGACCCGCACCTCGATCCAGCAATCAGCCCCAGCATTTT. Protein product: CASGFPGPAPRSSNQPQHF.

This rearrangement joins TRBV5-6 to TRBJ2-2; D not certain. CDR3 size: 15 residues. V gave up 0 bases and J gave up 3 bases, with 9 bases separating them. Per germline, CDR1 SGHDT and CDR2 YYEEEE. The CDR3 nucleotides read TGTGCCAGCAGCTTGGTTCGCCGTTACACCGGGGAGCTGTTTTTT. The encoded protein is CASSLVRRYTGELFF.

Regarding this clone: This sample also contains other DNA sequences that code for the same CDR3. The rearrangement uses TRBV18 and TRBJ1-1; no definite D call. Germline V gene data show CDR1 as KGHSH and CDR2 as LQKENI. This CDR3 has 13 amino acids. With 2 bases removed from V and 3 bases from J, the gap between germline ends came to 7 bases. This chain's CDR3 is CASSPGGDTEAFF. CDR3 bases: TGTGCCAGCTCACCAGGCGGGGACACTGAAGCTTTCTTT. Together with reference TRBV18 and TRBJ1-1, the CDR3 gives the full variable domain: NAGVMQNPRHLVRRRGQEARLRCSPMKGHSHVYWYRQLPEEGLKFMVYLQKENIIDESGMPKERFSAEFPKEGPSILRIQQVVRGDSAAYFCASSPGGDTEAFFGQGTRLTVV.

This clone was counted many times. The J gene is TRBJ1-2, the V gene TRBV3-1 (or the pseudogene TRBV3-2), with D maybe TRBD1 (5 bases). Trimming took off 2 bases at V and 0 bases at J, with 10 bases between the two ends. Germline loops: CDR1 LGHDT, CDR2 YNNKEL (reference sequence). There are 15 residues in the CDR3. CDR3 bases: TGTGCCAGCAGCCAATCCCTGACAGCTAACTATGGCTACACCTTC. This gives the protein CASSQSLTANYGYTF.

The chain links TRBV9 to TRBJ1-1, with D uncertain. CDR3 length equals 13 residues. V was clipped by 1 base and J by 2 bases, with 6 bases between them. Looked up from germline, CDR1 is SGDLS and CDR2 is YYNGEE. CDR3 coding DNA: TGTGCCAGCAGCGTACAGTCTAACACTGAAGCTTTCTTT. Translating gives CASSVQSNTEAFF.

Concerning this clone: The identical CDR3 is also encoded by other nucleotide sequences in the sample. The rearrangement links TRBV29-1 to TRBJ1-2; the D is unclear. Deletions cut 4 bases from V and 0 bases from J, with 6 bases between. Germline V gene lookup returns CDR1 SQVTM and CDR2 ANQGSEA. The CDR3 has 12 amino acids. This chain's CDR3 is CSVGGANYGYTF. In DNA form, the CDR3 reads TGCAGCGTTGGCGGAGCTAACTATGGCTACACCTTC. Supplemented by reference TRBV29-1 and TRBJ1-2, the full variable domain reads SAVISQKPSRDICQRGTSLTIQCQVDSQVTMMFWYRQQPGQSLTLIATANQGSEATYESGFVIDKFPISRPNLTFSTLTVSNMSPEDSSIYLCSVGGANYGYTFGSGTRLTVV.

This clone was recorded only once. The chain joins TRBV9 to TRBJ2-2; 16 bases fit TRBD2. The V and J ends lost 3 bases and 3 bases, in that order; junction bases with no gene match: 11. Germline values: CDR1 SGDLS, CDR2 YYNGEE. CDR3 length equals 20 residues. This chain's CDR3 is CASSAAGTSGGAFDTGELFF. The CDR3 DNA follows: TGTGCCAGCAGCGCCGCTGGGACTAGCGGGGGGGCCTTTGACACCGGGGAGCTGTTTTTT.

V and J are TRBV19 and TRBJ1-1; TRBD1 agrees at 8 bases. Losses at the gene ends were 7 bases for V and 4 bases for J; bases not matched to a gene: 8. The CDR3 runs 14 residues. Germline V gene sequence: CDR1 LNHDA, CDR2 SQIVND (reference sequence). CDR3 protein: CASTVQGVSTEAFF. The CDR3 DNA is TGTGCCAGTACCGTACAGGGGGTCAGCACTGAAGCTTTCTTT.

This chain links TRBV7-2 with TRBJ2-1; 8 bases align to TRBD1. Looked up from germline, CDR1 is SGHTA and CDR2 is FQGNSA. The CDR3 runs 13 residues. The trim removed 5 bases at V and 11 bases at J, leaving 8 bases unmatched. The CDR3 sequence is CASSMDRASQQFF. Here the CDR3 DNA reads TGTGCCAGCAGCATGGACAGGGCGTCGCAGCAGTTCTTC.

The CDR3 nucleotides read TGTGCCAGCAGCTTGAGGGTTTCTATGGGAGAGACCCAGTACTTC. Its protein product is CASSLRVSMGETQYF. V and J are TRBV11-2 and TRBJ2-5; TRBD2 is a possible D gene (5 bases). Germline V gene data show CDR1 as SGHAT and CDR2 as FQNNGV. Trimming removed 3 bases from V and 4 bases from J, with 15 bases in between. The CDR3 spans 15 residues.

This rearrangement joins TRBV7-9 to TRBJ2-7; D not certain. Between the trimmed V and J ends, which lost 5 bases and 3 bases, there was a span of 11 bases. Germline CDR1 SEHNR, CDR2 FQNEAQ (reference sequence). The length of the CDR3 is 13 residues. The CDR3: CASSLVSGYEQYF. CDR3 bases: TGTGCCAGCAGCCTTGTTTCGGGCTACGAGCAGTACTTC.

This sequence joins TRBV18 and TRBJ1-1; D might be TRBD1 (6 bases). CDR3 length: 15 amino acids. Trimming pared 0 bases from V and 5 bases from J, leaving 13 bases between. Germline CDR1 and CDR2: KGHSH and LQKENI. The CDR3 protein is CASSPPSRGRTEAFF. CDR3 DNA sequence: TGTGCCAGCTCACCACCATCCAGGGGCAGAACTGAAGCTTTCTTT.

This chain uses TRBV30 with TRBJ1-3; D uncertain. The CDR3 extends over 12 amino acids. Trimming took off 2 bases at V and 0 bases at J, with 2 bases between the two ends. CDR1 is GTSNPN and CDR2 is SVGIG in the germline V gene (reference sequence). This chain's CDR3 is CAWSSSGNTIYF. CDR3 coding DNA: TGTGCCTGGAGTAGCTCTGGAAACACCATATATTTT.

In nucleotides, the CDR3 is TGTGCCAGCATAAGCCAGCCGTATACCTCTGGAAACACCATATATTTT. This gives the protein CASISQPYTSGNTIYF. The chain is built from TRBV6-6 and TRBJ1-3, with D hard to call. CDR3 size: 16 residues. The germline V and J ends were trimmed by 7 bases and 0 bases, with 16 bases remaining between them. CDR1 and CDR2 (germline): MNHNY, SVGAGI (reference sequence).

In its sample, this clone was seen once. This chain links TRBV19 with TRBJ2-5; the match to TRBD2 covers 13 bases. The CDR3 has 17 amino acids. CDR1 and CDR2 from the germline V gene are LNHDA and SQIVND (reference sequence). J gave up 1 base and V 3 bases, and 5 bases lay outside the gene matches. CDR3 DNA sequence: TGTGCCAGTAGTATGAAAGGGACTAGCGGGGTCCAAGAGACCCAGTACTTC. It codes for CASSMKGTSGVQETQYF.

Note on this clone: At the DNA level, this CDR3 is encoded by other sequences in the same sample as well. The V and J genes are TRBV18 and TRBJ1-1; TRBD1 matches at 11 bases. Germline CDR1 is KGHSH and CDR2 is LQKENI. The CDR3 consists of 15 residues. Trimming removed 3 bases from V and 5 bases from J; junction bases left unmatched: 5. The CDR3 loop is CASSPMGQGVTEAFF. In nucleotides, the CDR3 is TGTGCCAGCTCACCCATGGGACAGGGGGTAACTGAAGCTTTCTTT.